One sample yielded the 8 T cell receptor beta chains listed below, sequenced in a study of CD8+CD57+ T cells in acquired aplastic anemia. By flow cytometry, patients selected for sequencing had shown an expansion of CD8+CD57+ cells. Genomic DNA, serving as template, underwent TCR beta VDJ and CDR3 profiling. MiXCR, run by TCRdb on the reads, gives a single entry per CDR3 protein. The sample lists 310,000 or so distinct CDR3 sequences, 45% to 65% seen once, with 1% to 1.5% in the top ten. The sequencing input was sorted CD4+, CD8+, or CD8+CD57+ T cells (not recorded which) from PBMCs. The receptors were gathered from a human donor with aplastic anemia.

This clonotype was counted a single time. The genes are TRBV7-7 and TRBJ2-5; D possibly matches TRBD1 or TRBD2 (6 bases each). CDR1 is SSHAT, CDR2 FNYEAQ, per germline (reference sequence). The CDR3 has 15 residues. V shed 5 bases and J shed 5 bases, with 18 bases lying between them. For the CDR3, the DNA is TGTGCCAGCAGCCCTACCAGAGGGGGGTTGGAGACCCAGTACTTC. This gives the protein CASSPTRGGLETQYF.

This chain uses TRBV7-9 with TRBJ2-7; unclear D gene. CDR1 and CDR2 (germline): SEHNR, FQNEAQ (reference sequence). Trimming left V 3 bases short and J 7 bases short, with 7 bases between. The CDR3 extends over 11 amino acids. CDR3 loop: CASSFSQEQYF. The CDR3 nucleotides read TGTGCCAGCAGCTTCTCCCAGGAGCAGTACTTC.

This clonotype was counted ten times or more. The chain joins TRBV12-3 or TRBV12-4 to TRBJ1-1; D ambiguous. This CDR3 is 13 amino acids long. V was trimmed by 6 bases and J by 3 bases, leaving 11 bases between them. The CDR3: CASSNGRYTEAFF. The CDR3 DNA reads TGTGCCAGCAGCAATGGACGGTACACTGAAGCTTTCTTT.

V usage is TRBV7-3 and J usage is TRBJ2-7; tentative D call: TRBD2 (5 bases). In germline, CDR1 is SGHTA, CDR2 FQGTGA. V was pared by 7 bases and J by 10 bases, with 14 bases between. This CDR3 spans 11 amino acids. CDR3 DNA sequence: TGTGCCAGCACCTCCGGGAAGGGACAGTACTTC. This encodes CASTSGKGQYF.

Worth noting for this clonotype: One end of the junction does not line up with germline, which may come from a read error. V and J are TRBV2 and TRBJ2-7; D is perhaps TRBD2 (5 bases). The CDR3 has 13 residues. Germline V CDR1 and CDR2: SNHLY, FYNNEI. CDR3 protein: CASKTGNTGELYF. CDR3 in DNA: TGTGCCAGCAAGACGGGGAACACCGGGGAGCTGTACTTC.

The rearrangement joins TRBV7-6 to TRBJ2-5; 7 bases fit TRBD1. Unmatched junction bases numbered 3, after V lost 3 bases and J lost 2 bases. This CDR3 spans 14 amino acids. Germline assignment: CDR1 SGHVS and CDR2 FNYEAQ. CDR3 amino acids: CASSFMGQQETQYF. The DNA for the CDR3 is TGTGCCAGCAGCTTTATGGGACAGCAAGAGACCCAGTACTTC.

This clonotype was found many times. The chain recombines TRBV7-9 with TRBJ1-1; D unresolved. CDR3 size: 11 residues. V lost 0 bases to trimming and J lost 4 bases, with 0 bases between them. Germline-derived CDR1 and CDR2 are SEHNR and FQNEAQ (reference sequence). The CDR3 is CASSLATEAFF. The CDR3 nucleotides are TGTGCCAGCAGCTTAGCCACTGAAGCTTTCTTT.

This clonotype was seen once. CDR3 nucleotides: TGTGCCAGCGGGGATTGGGTGGCGAACACCGGGGAGCTGTTTTTT. Encoded protein: CASGDWVANTGELFF. This chain joins TRBV7-9 and TRBJ2-2; unclear D gene. Trimming pared 8 bases from V and 0 bases from J, leaving 13 bases between. Germline V CDR1 and CDR2: SEHNR, FQNEAQ (reference sequence). The CDR3 is 15 amino acids.